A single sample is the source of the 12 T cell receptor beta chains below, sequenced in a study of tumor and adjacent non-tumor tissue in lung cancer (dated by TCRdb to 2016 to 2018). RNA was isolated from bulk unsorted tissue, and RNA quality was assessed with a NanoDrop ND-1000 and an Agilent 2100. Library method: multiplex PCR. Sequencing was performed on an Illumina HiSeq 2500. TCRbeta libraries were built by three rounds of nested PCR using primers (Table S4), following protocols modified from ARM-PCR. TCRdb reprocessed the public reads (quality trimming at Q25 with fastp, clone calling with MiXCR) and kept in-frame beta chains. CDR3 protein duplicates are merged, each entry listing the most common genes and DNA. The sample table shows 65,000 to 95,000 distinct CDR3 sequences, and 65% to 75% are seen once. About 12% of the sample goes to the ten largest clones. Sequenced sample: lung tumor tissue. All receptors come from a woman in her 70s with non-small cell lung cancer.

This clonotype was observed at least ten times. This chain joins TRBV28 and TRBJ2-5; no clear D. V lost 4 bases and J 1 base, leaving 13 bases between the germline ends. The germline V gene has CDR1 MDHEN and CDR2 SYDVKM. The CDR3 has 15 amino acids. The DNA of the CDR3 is TGTGCCAGCAGTTCGGTAGGCGCACCCCAAGAGACCCAGTACTTC. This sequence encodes CASSSVGAPQETQYF.

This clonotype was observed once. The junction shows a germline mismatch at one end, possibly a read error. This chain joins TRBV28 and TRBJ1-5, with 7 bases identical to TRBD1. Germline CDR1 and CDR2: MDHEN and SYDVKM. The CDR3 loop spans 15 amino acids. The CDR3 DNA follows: TGTGCCAGCCGTTTCGGCAGGGGGACGAATCAGCCCCAGCATTTT. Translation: CASRFGRGTNQPQHF.

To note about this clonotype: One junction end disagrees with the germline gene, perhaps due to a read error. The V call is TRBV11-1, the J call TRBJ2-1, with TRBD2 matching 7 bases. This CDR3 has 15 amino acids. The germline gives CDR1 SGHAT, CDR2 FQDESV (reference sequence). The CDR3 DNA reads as TGTGCCAACAGCTCCAGACTAGCTGACTACGATGAGCAGTTCTTC. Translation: CANSSRLADYDEQFF. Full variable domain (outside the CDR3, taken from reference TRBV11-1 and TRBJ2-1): EAEVAQSPRYKITEKSQAVAFWCDPISGHATLYWYRQILGQGPELLVQFQDESVVDDSQLPKDRFSAERLKGVDSTLKIQPAELGDSAMYLCANSSRLADYDEQFFGPGTRLTVL.

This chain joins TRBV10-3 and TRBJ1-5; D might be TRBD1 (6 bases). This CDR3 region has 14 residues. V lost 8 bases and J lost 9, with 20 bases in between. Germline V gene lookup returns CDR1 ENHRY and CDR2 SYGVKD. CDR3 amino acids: CAIGGQNPDLPQHF. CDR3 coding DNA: TGTGCCATCGGGGGGCAGAACCCGGATCTGCCCCAGCATTTT.

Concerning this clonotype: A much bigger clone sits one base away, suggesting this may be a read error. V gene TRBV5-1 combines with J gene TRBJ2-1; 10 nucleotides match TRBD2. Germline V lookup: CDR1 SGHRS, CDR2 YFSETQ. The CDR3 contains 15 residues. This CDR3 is CACSLYSSGSDEQFF. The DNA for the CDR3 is TGCGCCTGCAGCTTGTATTCTAGCGGGAGTGATGAGCAGTTCTTC.

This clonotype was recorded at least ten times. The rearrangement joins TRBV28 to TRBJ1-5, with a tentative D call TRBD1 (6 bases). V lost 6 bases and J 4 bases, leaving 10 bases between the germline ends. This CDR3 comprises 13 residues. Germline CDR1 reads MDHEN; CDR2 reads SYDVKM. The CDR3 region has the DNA TGTGCCAGCAGAGGACAGCGAAATCAGCCCCAGCATTTT. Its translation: CASRGQRNQPQHF.

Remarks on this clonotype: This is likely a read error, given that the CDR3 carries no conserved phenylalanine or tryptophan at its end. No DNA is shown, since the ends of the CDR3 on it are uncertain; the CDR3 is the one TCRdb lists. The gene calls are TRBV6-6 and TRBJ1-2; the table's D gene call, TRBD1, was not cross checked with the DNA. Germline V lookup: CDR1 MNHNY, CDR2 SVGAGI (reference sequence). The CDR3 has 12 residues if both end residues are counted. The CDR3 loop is CASRAGGLGYTL.

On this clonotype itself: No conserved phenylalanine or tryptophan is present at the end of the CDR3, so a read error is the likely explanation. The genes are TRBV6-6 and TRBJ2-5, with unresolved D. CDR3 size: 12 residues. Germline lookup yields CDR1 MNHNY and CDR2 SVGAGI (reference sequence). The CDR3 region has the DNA TGTGGCAGCAGTTACCCCCAGGAGACCCAGTACCTC. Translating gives CGSSYPQETQYL.

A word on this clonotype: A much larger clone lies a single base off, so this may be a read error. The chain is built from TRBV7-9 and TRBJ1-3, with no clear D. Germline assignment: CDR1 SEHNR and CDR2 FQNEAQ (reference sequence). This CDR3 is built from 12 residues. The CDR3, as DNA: TGTGCCAGCAGCTTAACAGAAAACACCATACATTTT. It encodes CASSLTENTIHF.

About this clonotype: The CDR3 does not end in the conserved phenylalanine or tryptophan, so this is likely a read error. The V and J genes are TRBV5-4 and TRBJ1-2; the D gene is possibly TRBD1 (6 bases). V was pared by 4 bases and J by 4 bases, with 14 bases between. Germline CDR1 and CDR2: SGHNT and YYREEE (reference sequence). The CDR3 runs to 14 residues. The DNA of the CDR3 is TGTGCCAGCAGCAAAGAGGGGGGAATCTATGGCTACACCTTG. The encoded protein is CASSKEGGIYGYTL.

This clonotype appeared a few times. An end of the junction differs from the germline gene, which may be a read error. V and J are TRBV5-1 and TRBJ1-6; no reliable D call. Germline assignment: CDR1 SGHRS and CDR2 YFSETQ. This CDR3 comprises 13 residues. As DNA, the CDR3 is TGTGCCAGCAGCTTGGCAGGAAGGCCACACCTCCACTTT. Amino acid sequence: CASSLAGRPHLHF.

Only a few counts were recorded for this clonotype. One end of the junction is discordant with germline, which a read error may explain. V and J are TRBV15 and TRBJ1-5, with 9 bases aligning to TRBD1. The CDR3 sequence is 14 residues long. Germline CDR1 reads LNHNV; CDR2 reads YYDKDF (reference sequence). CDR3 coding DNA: TGCGCCACCAGCCCGGACAGGGGTCAGCAGCCCCAGCATTTT. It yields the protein CATSPDRGQQPQHF. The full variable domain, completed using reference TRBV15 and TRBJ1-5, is DAMVIQNPRYQVTQFGKPVTLSCSQTLNHNVMYWYQQKSSQAPKLLFHYYDKDFNNEADTPDNFQSRRPNTSFCFLDIRSPGLGDTAMYLCATSPDRGQQPQHFGDGTRLSIL.